Following are 16 T cell receptor beta chains from one sample sequenced in a study of T-cell memory formation after mild COVID-19. TCRdb fed the 5' RACE reads into MiXCR, producing one record per CDR3 protein. The table records some 57,000 distinct CDR3 sequences, 9.5% to 15% of them present only once. The sample comprised PBMCs or a T cell subset sorted from them (not recorded which). The origin of the receptors is a man younger than 30 who had mild COVID-19 (a few samples of this study predate the infection). Cell type and time point are not known.

On this clonotype itself: A junction boundary mismatches the germline segment, possibly from a read error. The chain recombines TRBV15 with TRBJ1-5; D is unresolved. Germline V gene data show CDR1 as LNHNV and CDR2 as YYDKDF (reference sequence). The CDR3 has 15 residues. The CDR3, as DNA: TGTGCCACCAGCAGAGTTCGGGGATTGGCTCAGCACCAGCATTTT. Translation gives CATSRVRGLAQHQHF.

The CDR3 is CASSFPEDVGEKLFF. CDR3 in DNA: TGTGCCAGCAGTTTCCCCGAGGACGTGGGGGAAAAACTGTTTTTT. The chain is built from TRBV27 and TRBJ1-4, with unresolved D. V was shortened by 3 bases and J by 8 bases, with 16 bases between the two germline ends. CDR1 is MNHEY and CDR2 is SMNVEV in the germline V gene (reference sequence). The CDR3 sequence is 15 residues long.

This clonotype came up a few times. The genes are TRBV2 and TRBJ2-1; perhaps TRBD2 as D (5 bases). The CDR3 totals 13 residues. The germline gives CDR1 SNHLY, CDR2 FYNNEI. Trimming took 6 bases from V and 6 from J, leaving 12 bases between them. CDR3: CASSARSVNEQFF. CDR3 bases: TGTGCCAGCAGCGCTCGTAGCGTCAATGAGCAGTTCTTC.

On this clonotype: The germline gene is not matched at one end of the junction; a read error may be the cause. J is TRBJ1-4 and V is TRBV18; 8 nucleotides line up with TRBD1. Per germline, CDR1 KGHSH and CDR2 LQKENI. The CDR3 runs to 16 residues. Here the CDR3 reads CASSPARDRFNGKLFF. In nucleotides, the CDR3 is TGTGCCAGCTCGCCAGCCCGGGACAGGTTTAATGGAAAACTGTTTTTT.

This clonotype was seen many times. This rearrangement joins TRBV5-1 to TRBJ2-5; D gene unclear. The CDR3 has 13 amino acids. In germline, CDR1 is SGHRS, CDR2 YFSETQ. Trimming removed 4 bases at V and 0 bases at J, with 7 bases between. CDR3: CASSLTNQETQYF. The CDR3 DNA sequence: TGCGCCAGCAGCCTGACAAACCAAGAGACCCAGTACTTC.

This chain uses TRBV7-2 with TRBJ2-2, with a weak D call TRBD1 (6 bases). Germline V gene data show CDR1 as SGHTA and CDR2 as FQGNSA. V was pared by 5 bases and J by 2 bases, with 12 bases between. This CDR3 region has 15 residues. The CDR3 protein is CASSPRTANTGELFF. For the CDR3, the DNA is TGTGCCAGCAGCCCAAGGACAGCTAACACCGGGGAGCTGTTTTTT.

The table lists this clonotype with many counts. This rearrangement joins TRBV4-2 to TRBJ2-7; D may be TRBD1 (5 bases). Germline values: CDR1 LGHNA, CDR2 YNFKEQ. This CDR3 is 14 amino acids long. V was trimmed by 6 bases and J by 2 bases, leaving 14 bases between them. DNA for the CDR3: TGTGCCAGCAGTCACGCAGGGAAACCCTACGAGCAGTACTTC. This translates into CASSHAGKPYEQYF.

In regard to this clonotype: One base away lies a much larger clone, so this may be a sequencing read error. The genes are TRBV7-9 and TRBJ1-2; D unresolved. Germline lookup yields CDR1 SEHNR and CDR2 FQNEAQ (reference sequence). The CDR3 spans 12 residues. CDR3 nucleotide sequence: TGTGACAGCAGCTTATCCGGGAATGGCTACACCTTC. This sequence encodes CDSSLSGNGYTF.

The V gene is TRBV12-3 or TRBV12-4, the J gene TRBJ1-1; weak D call: TRBD1 (6 bases). Trimming left V 4 bases short and J 0 bases short, with 12 bases between. The CDR3 spans 15 residues. The CDR3 DNA sequence: TGTGCCAGCAGTTCACACAGGGCAGTGAACACTGAAGCTTTCTTT. Its translation: CASSSHRAVNTEAFF.

This clonotype was observed at least ten times. In DNA, the CDR3 is TGCGCCAGCAGCCAAGGACAGTGGGGGAGCACTGAAGCTTTCTTT. Amino acids: CASSQGQWGSTEAFF. The rearrangement links TRBV4-1 to TRBJ1-1; D may be TRBD1 (5 bases). Germline CDR1 MGHRA, CDR2 YSYEKL. V was cut by 1 base and J by 4 bases, with 13 bases left in between. CDR3 length equals 15 residues.

The CDR3 DNA follows: TGCGCCAGCAGCAACCAGGGTTTGGCTAGCACAGATACGCAGTATTTT. Protein sequence: CASSNQGLASTDTQYF. The chain combines TRBV5-1 with TRBJ2-3; D is possibly TRBD1 (5 bases). Per germline, CDR1 SGHRS and CDR2 YFSETQ. Trimming removed 4 bases from V and 0 bases from J, with 15 bases in between. The CDR3 totals 16 residues. The whole variable domain, filled in from reference TRBV5-1 and TRBJ2-3, reads KAGVTQTPRYLIKTRGQQVTLSCSPISGHRSVSWYQQTPGQGLQFLFEYFSETQRNKGNFPGRFSGRQFSNSRSEMNVSTLELGDSALYLCASSNQGLASTDTQYFGPGTRLTVL.

This rearrangement joins TRBV6-6 to TRBJ1-2; D perhaps matches TRBD1 (5 bases). The CDR3 length is 13 residues. Deletions cut 7 bases from V and 2 bases from J, with 11 bases between. Germline assignment: CDR1 MNHNY and CDR2 SVGAGI (reference sequence). CDR3 DNA sequence: TGTGCCAGCAAAAACGGGGGGAACTATGGCTACACCTTC. Protein sequence: CASKNGGNYGYTF.

This clonotype was detected only a few times. The chain has TRBV24-1 and TRBJ1-2; D is undetermined. Trimming removed 6 bases at V and 1 base at J, with 11 bases between. The CDR3 is 14 amino acids. Germline CDR1 reads KGHDR; CDR2 reads SFDVKD. CDR3 residues: CATSRWRCNYGYTF. CDR3 sequence (DNA): TGTGCCACCAGTCGTTGGCGGTGTAACTATGGCTACACCTTC.

This chain joins TRBV6-4 and TRBJ2-3, with TRBD2 matching 9 bases. Germline values: CDR1 MRHNA, CDR2 SNTAGT. The V gene end was trimmed by 3 bases and the J gene end by 7 bases; junction bases not matched to a gene: 5. CDR3 size: 14 residues. The CDR3 DNA follows: TGTGCCAGCAGTGAGTCTAGCGGGATAAATACGCAGTATTTT. Translation gives CASSESSGINTQYF.

This clonotype was counted ten times or more. V is TRBV7-3 and J is TRBJ2-7; D perhaps matches TRBD2 (6 bases). Germline V gene data show CDR1 as SGHTA and CDR2 as FQGTGA. V was pared by 1 base and J by 2 bases, with 12 bases between. This CDR3 contains 15 residues. In nucleotides, the CDR3 is TGTGCCAGCAGCTTAAGGCGGGGCTCGGCCTACGAGCAGTACTTC. It yields the protein CASSLRRGSAYEQYF. Combining the CDR3 with reference TRBV7-3 and TRBJ2-7 gives the whole variable domain GAGVSQTPSNKVTEKGKYVELRCDPISGHTALYWYRQSLGQGPEFLIYFQGTGAADDSGLPNDRFFAVRPEGSVSTLKIQRTERGDSAVYLCASSLRRGSAYEQYFGPGTRLTVT.

In this sample, this clonotype is medium-sized. The CDR3 nucleotides read TGCGCCAGCAGCTTCGCCTTGGACATTAGAGCTAGCAATGAGCAGTTCTTC. Residues: CASSFALDIRASNEQFF. The V call is TRBV5-1, the J call TRBJ2-1, with D tentatively TRBD1 (5 bases). V lost 2 bases and J 6 bases, leaving 21 bases between the germline ends. The CDR3 runs to 17 residues. The germline CDR1 and CDR2 sequences are SGHRS and YFSETQ.